A selection of T cell receptor beta chains follows, all from one sample in a study of T cells in Graves' hyperthyroidism and ophthalmopathy. Each CDR3 protein gets one entry after TCRdb re-called the multiplex PCR reads with MiXCR. Of around 340,000 distinct CDR3 sequences detected, under 25% appear once; the ten largest clones hold around 48%. Input material: blood. The receptor set was obtained from a woman between 50 and 59 years old with Graves' hyperthyroidism. Both conserved end residues are part of each CDR3. Each record gives: J gene, D gene, V gene, clone size, CDR3 length, CDR3 DNA, CDR3 protein. A D gene is named only where the DNA matches it firmly. Where a row states a size, it is once, few, many or the class of an expanded clone; other rows omit it.

j_gene: TRBJ2-7; d_gene: TRBD2; v_gene: TRBV7-9; abundance: few; len: 16; CDR3nt: TGCGCCAGCAGCGCCCCCCTAGCGGGAGGCACCTACGAGCAGTACTTC; CDR3aa: CASSAPLAGGTYEQYF
j_gene: TRBJ2-7; d_gene: .; v_gene: TRBV10-3; abundance: few; len: 12; CDR3nt: .; CDR3aa: CAISTSGNGQYF
j_gene: TRBJ2-7; d_gene: TRBD2; v_gene: TRBV29-1; abundance: many; len: 17; CDR3nt: TGCAGCGTTTCTCAGGGGACTAGCGGGAAAGGAAACTACGAGCAGTACTTC; CDR3aa: CSVSQGTSGKGNYEQYF
j_gene: TRBJ1-1; d_gene: .; v_gene: TRBV24-1; abundance: many; len: 12; CDR3nt: TGTGCCACCAGGGGACAAAACACTGAAGCTTTCTTT; CDR3aa: CATRGQNTEAFF
j_gene: TRBJ1-2; d_gene: .; v_gene: TRBV3-1; abundance: many; len: 13; CDR3nt: TGTGCCAGCAGCCAAGTTGGTAACTATGGCTACACCTTC; CDR3aa: CASSQVGNYGYTF
j_gene: TRBJ1-1; d_gene: .; v_gene: TRBV19; abundance: many; len: 13; CDR3nt: TGTGCCAGTAGTCAAGCCAGTGAAACTGAAGCTTTCTTT; CDR3aa: CASSQASETEAFF
j_gene: TRBJ1-6; d_gene: TRBD1; v_gene: TRBV28; abundance: .; len: 14; CDR3nt: TGTGCCAGCAATCTGGGACAGGGGAATTCACCCCTCCACTTT; CDR3aa: CASNLGQGNSPLHF
j_gene: TRBJ1-2; d_gene: TRBD1; v_gene: TRBV24-1; abundance: few; len: 14; CDR3nt: TGTGCCACCAGTGACCCGACAGGGGGATCTGGCTACACCTTC; CDR3aa: CATSDPTGGSGYTF
j_gene: TRBJ1-1; d_gene: .; v_gene: TRBV5-1; abundance: .; len: 13; CDR3nt: TGCGCCAGCAGCGGGGGCTCCGGGTTGTACGCTTTCTTT; CDR3aa: CASSGGSGLYAFF
j_gene: TRBJ1-1; d_gene: .; v_gene: TRBV19; abundance: .; len: 14; CDR3nt: TGTGCCAGTAGTCCGGGGACGAGGAACACTGAAGCTTTCTTT; CDR3aa: CASSPGTRNTEAFF
j_gene: TRBJ2-5; d_gene: TRBD2; v_gene: TRBV28; abundance: .; len: 16; CDR3nt: TGTGCCAGCAGTTTACCAATAGCGGGAGGCAGGAAGACCCAGTACTTC; CDR3aa: CASSLPIAGGRKTQYF
j_gene: TRBJ2-7; d_gene: TRBD1; v_gene: TRBV6-2/TRBV6-3; abundance: few; len: 14; CDR3nt: TGTGCCAGCGCTCGGACAGGGGCTTCCCTAGGGCAGTACTTC; CDR3aa: CASARTGASLGQYF
j_gene: TRBJ2-1; d_gene: .; v_gene: TRBV27; abundance: .; len: 17; CDR3nt: TGTGCCAGCAGAATAGCCCCACGGACGAGCCGCTACAATGAGCAGTTCTTC; CDR3aa: CASRIAPRTSRYNEQFF
j_gene: TRBJ2-3; d_gene: .; v_gene: TRBV6-1; abundance: many; len: 16; CDR3nt: TGTGCCAGCAGTGGGATCTCGGGGGCCGTCACAGATACGCAGTATTTT; CDR3aa: CASSGISGAVTDTQYF
j_gene: TRBJ2-7; d_gene: .; v_gene: TRBV14; abundance: many; len: 13; CDR3nt: TGTGCCAGCAGCCAATACCACGGCAGGGAGCAGTACTTC; CDR3aa: CASSQYHGREQYF
j_gene: TRBJ2-7; d_gene: TRBD1; v_gene: TRBV28; abundance: .; len: 16; CDR3nt: TGTGCCAGCAGTTTCAAGGGGGACAGGGGCTCCTACGAGCAGTACTTC; CDR3aa: CASSFKGDRGSYEQYF
j_gene: TRBJ2-3; d_gene: .; v_gene: TRBV5-1; abundance: many; len: 14; CDR3nt: TGCGCCAGCAGCTTGGGGGACAGCACAGATACGCAGTATTTT; CDR3aa: CASSLGDSTDTQYF
j_gene: TRBJ1-2; d_gene: TRBD1; v_gene: TRBV10-3; abundance: .; len: 14; CDR3nt: TGTGCCATCACAGGGGGACAGGGGATGGATGGCTACACCTTC; CDR3aa: CAITGGQGMDGYTF
j_gene: TRBJ1-1; d_gene: .; v_gene: TRBV28; abundance: many; len: 12; CDR3nt: TGTGCCGGCTTACAGCAGAACACTGAAGCTTTCTTT; CDR3aa: CAGLQQNTEAFF